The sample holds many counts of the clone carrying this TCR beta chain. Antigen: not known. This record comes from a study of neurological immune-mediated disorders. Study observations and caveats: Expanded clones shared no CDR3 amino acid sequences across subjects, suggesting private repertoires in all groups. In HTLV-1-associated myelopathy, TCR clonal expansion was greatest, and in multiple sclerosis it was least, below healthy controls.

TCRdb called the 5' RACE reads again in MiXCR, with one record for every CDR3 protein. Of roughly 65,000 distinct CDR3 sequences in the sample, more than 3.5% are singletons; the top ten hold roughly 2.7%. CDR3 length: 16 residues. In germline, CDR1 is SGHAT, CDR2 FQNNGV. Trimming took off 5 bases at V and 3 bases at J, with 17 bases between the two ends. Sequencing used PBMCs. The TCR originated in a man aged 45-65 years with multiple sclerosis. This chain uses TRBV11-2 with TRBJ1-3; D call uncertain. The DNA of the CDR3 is TGTGCCAGCAGCCATGGGTCGATTGCAGGTGGAAACACCATATATTTT. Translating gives CASSHGSIAGGNTIYF.